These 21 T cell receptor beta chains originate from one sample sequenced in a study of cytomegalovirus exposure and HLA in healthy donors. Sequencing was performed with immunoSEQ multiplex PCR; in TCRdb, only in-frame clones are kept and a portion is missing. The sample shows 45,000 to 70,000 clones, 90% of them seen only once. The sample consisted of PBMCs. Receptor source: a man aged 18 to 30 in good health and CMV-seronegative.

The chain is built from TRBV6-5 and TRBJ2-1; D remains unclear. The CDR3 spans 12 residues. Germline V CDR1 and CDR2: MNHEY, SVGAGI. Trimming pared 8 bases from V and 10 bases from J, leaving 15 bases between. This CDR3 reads CASQSLVGEQFF. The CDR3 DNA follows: TGTGCCAGCCAATCCCTAGTCGGGGAGCAGTTCTTC.

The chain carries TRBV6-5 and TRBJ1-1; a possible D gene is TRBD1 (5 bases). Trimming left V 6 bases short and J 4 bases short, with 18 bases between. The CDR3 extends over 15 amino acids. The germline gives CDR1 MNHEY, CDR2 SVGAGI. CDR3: CASRALPRTSTEAFF. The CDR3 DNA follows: TGTGCCAGCAGGGCACTCCCTAGGACAAGCACTGAAGCTTTCTTT.

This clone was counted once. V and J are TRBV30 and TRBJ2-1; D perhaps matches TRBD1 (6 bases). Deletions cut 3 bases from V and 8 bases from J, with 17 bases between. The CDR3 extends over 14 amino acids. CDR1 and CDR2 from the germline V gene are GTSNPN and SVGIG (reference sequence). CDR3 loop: CAWSRDILGDEQFF. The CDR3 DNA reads TGTGCCTGGAGCCGGGACATCCTAGGCGATGAGCAGTTCTTC.

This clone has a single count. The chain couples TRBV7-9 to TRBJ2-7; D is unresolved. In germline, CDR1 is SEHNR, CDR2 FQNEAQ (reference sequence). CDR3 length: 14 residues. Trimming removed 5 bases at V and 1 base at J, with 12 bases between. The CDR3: CASSPTGQSYEQYF. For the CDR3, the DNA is TGTGCCAGCAGCCCTACTGGGCAATCCTACGAGCAGTACTTC.

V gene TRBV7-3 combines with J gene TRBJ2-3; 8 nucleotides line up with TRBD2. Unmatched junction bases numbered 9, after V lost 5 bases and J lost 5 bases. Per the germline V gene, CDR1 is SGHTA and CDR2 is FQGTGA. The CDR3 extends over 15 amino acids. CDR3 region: CASSPLAGGQDTQYF. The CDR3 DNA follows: TGTGCCAGCAGCCCCCTGGCGGGAGGTCAAGATACGCAGTATTTT.

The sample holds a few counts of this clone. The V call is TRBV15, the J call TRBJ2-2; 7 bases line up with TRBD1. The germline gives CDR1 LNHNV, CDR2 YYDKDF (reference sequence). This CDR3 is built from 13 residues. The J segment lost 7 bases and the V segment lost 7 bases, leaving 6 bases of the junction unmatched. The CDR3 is CATKTGAGGELFF. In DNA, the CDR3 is TGTGCCACCAAAACAGGGGCCGGCGGGGAGCTGTTTTTT.

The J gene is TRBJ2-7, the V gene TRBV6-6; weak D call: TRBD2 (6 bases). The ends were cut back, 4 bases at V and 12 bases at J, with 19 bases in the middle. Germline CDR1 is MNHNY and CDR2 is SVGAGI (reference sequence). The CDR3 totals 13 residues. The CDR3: CASSSGEVRDAYF. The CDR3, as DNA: TGTGCCAGCAGTTCCGGGGAGGTTCGTGATGCGTACTTC.

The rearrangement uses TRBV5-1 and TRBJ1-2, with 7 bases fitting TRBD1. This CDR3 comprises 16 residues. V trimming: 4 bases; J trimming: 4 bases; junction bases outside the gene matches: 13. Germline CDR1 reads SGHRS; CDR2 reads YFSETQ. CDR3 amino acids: CASSVSRGRFGYGYTF. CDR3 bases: TGCGCCAGCAGCGTTTCAAGGGGGCGTTTTGGCTATGGCTACACCTTC.

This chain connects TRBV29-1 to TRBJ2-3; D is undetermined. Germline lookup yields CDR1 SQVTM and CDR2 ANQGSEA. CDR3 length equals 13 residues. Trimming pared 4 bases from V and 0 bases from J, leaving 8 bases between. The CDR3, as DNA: TGCAGCGTTGGCGGTACTAGCACAGATACGCAGTATTTT. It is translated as CSVGGTSTDTQYF.

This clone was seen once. CDR3 loop: CASSPQGGSYNEQFF. The CDR3 nucleotides read TGTGCCAGCAGCCCACAGGGTGGCTCCTACAATGAGCAGTTCTTC. The V and J genes are TRBV7-2 and TRBJ2-1; TRBD1 is a possible D gene (6 bases). This CDR3 region has 15 residues. V was clipped by 5 bases and J by 0 bases, with 11 bases between them. CDR1 and CDR2 from the germline V gene are SGHTA and FQGNSA.

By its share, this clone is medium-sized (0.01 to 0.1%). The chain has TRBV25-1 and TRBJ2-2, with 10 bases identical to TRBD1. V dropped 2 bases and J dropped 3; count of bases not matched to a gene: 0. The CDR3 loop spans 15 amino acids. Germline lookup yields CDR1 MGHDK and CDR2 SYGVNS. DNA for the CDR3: TGTGCCAGCAGTGAAGGGACAGGGGACACCGGGGAGCTGTTTTTT. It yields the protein CASSEGTGDTGELFF.

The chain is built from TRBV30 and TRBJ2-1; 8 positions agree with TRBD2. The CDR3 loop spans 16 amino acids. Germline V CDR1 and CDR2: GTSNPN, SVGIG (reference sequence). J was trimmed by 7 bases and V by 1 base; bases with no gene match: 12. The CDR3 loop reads CAWSDSLGRARNEQFF. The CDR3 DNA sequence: TGTGCCTGGAGTGACTCTCTCGGGAGGGCCAGGAATGAGCAGTTCTTC.

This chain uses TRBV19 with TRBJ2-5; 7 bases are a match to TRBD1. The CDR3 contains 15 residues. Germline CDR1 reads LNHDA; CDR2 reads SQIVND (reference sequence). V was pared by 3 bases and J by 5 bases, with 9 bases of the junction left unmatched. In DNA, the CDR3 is TGTGCCAGTAGTATCCGGGACAGAGTAGGTGAGACCCAGTACTTC. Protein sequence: CASSIRDRVGETQYF.

CDR3 region: CASSPPRTEAEAFF. CDR3 nucleotide sequence: TGTGCCAGTAGTCCGCCGCGGACAGAGGCGGAAGCTTTCTTT. The chain uses TRBV19 and TRBJ1-1, with TRBD1 as a possible D gene (6 bases). The CDR3 length is 14 residues. V lost 5 bases, J lost 8 bases, and 18 bases lay in between. Germline loops: CDR1 LNHDA, CDR2 SQIVND (reference sequence). Filled out from reference TRBV19 and TRBJ1-1, the complete variable domain reads DGGITQSPKYLFRKEGQNVTLSCEQNLNHDAMYWYRQDPGQGLRLIYYSQIVNDFQKGDIAEGYSVSREKKESFPLTVTSAQKNPTAFYLCASSPPRTEAEAFFGQGTRLTVV.

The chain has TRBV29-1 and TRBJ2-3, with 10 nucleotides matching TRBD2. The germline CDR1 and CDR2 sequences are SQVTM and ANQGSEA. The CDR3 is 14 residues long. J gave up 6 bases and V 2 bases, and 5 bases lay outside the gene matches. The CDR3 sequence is CSVELAGVTDTQYF. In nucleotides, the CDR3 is TGCAGCGTTGAACTAGCGGGAGTAACGGATACGCAGTATTTT.

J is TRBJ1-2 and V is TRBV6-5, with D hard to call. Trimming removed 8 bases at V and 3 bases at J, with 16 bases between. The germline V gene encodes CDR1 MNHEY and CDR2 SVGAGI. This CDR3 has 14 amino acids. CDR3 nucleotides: TGTGCCAGCCGAGAGTCTGGGAGCTACTATGGCTACACCTTC. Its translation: CASRESGSYYGYTF.

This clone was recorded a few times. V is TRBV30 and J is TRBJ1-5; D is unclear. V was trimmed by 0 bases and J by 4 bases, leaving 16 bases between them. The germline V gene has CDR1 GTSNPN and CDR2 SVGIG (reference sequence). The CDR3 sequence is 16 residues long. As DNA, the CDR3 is TGTGCCTGGAGTGTGGGCAGGTTCATACGGAATCAGCCCCAGCATTTT. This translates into CAWSVGRFIRNQPQHF.

DNA for the CDR3: TGTGCCAGCAGCCGATCTCGGGACTCCTACGAGCAGTACTTC. This gives the protein CASSRSRDSYEQYF. The rearrangement joins TRBV7-2 to TRBJ2-7, with D possibly matching TRBD2 (5 bases). From germline, CDR1 is SGHTA and CDR2 FQGNSA. Trimming took off 5 bases at V and 0 bases at J, with 11 bases between the two ends. The CDR3 contains 14 residues.

DNA for the CDR3: TGTGCCAGCAGCCGGAGCGGAATCATACAAGAGACCCAGTACTTC. It translates to CASSRSGIIQETQYF. This chain uses TRBV13 with TRBJ2-5; possibly TRBD2 for D (5 bases). Germline-derived CDR1 and CDR2 are PRHDT and FYEKMQ (reference sequence). V was trimmed by 5 bases and J by 2 bases, leaving 15 bases between them. The CDR3 extends over 15 amino acids.

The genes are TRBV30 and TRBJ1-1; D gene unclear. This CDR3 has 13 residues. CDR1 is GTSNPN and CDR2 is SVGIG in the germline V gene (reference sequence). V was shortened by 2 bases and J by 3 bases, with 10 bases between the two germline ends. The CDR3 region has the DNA TGTGCCTGGAGTTTGTCGAGAGACACTGAAGCTTTCTTT. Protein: CAWSLSRDTEAFF.

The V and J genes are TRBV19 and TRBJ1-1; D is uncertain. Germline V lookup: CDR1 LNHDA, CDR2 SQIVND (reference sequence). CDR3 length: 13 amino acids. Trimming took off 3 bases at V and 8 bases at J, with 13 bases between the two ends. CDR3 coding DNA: TGTGCCAGTAGTATGAGTCTGGGGAGAGAAGCTTTCTTT. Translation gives CASSMSLGREAFF.